Presented here are 5 T cell receptor beta chains from one specimen sequenced in a study of OX40 agonist ivuxolimab in advanced cancers. Using immunoSEQ multiplex PCR, the repertoire was profiled, and TCRdb retains in-frame clones only, with some absent. The sample includes fewer than 100,000 clones, about 93% seen only once; the top ten take 5.5% to 7%. The sequencing used CD4+ or CD8+ T cells sorted from blood, collected in a trial of the OX40 agonist ivuxolimab. The origin of the receptors is an adult with an advanced solid tumor such as melanoma, head and neck, liver or kidney cancer.

The V call is TRBV5-4, the J call TRBJ2-1; no clear D gene. Per the germline V gene, CDR1 is SGHNT and CDR2 is YYREEE (reference sequence). The V and J ends lost 7 bases and 3 bases respectively, with 8 bases between them. This CDR3 region has 12 residues. The chain's CDR3 is CASSHNYNEQFF. The CDR3 nucleotides read TGTGCCAGCTCCCACAACTACAATGAGCAGTTCTTC.

V usage is TRBV9 and J usage is TRBJ2-3, with a weak D call TRBD1 (6 bases). The CDR3 sequence is 16 residues long. Trimming cost V 3 bases and J 4 bases, with 18 bases left between them. Germline CDR1 is SGDLS and CDR2 is YYNGEE. CDR3: CASSGLDSGRPDTQYF. CDR3 DNA sequence: TGTGCCAGCAGCGGTTTGGACAGTGGGCGACCAGATACGCAGTATTTT.

There are a few counts of this clone. V usage is TRBV7-6 and J usage is TRBJ1-1; D possibly corresponds to TRBD1 (6 bases). The germline CDR1 and CDR2 sequences are SGHVS and FNYEAQ. V gave up 1 base and J gave up 3 bases, with 6 bases separating them. The CDR3 loop spans 13 amino acids. CDR3 DNA: TGTGCCAGCAGCTTAGGGGGGCACACTGAAGCTTTCTTT. Translating it yields CASSLGGHTEAFF.

The rearrangement links TRBV4-1 to TRBJ2-1; D could derive from TRBD1 or TRBD2 (5 bases each). This CDR3 has 15 residues. Germline-derived CDR1 and CDR2 are MGHRA and YSYEKL. The germline V and J ends were trimmed by 6 bases and 4 bases, with 16 bases remaining between them. CDR3 DNA: TGCGCCAGCAGTTCCGGGGCGCGGGTTTACAATGAGCAGTTCTTC. It is translated as CASSSGARVYNEQFF.

This clone has only one observation. This chain connects TRBV15 to TRBJ2-1; D possibly corresponds to TRBD1 (7 bases). Per the germline V gene, CDR1 is LNHNV and CDR2 is YYDKDF (reference sequence). The CDR3 loop spans 16 amino acids. Trimming stripped 5 bases from V and 6 bases from J, with 20 bases between. This CDR3 reads CATSGRLGGAGNEQFF. For the CDR3, the DNA is TGTGCCACCAGCGGGCGACTAGGGGGCGCGGGCAATGAGCAGTTCTTC. Full variable domain (outside the CDR3, taken from reference TRBV15 and TRBJ2-1): DAMVIQNPRYQVTQFGKPVTLSCSQTLNHNVMYWYQQKSSQAPKLLFHYYDKDFNNEADTPDNFQSRRPNTSFCFLDIRSPGLGDTAMYLCATSGRLGGAGNEQFFGPGTRLTVL.